This T cell receptor beta chain derives from a study of regulatory T cells in long-lasting Graves disease. The study, taken as a whole, reports: Among samples with persistent disease, TRBV28, TRBJ1-2 and TRBJ2-5 were favored.

This clonotype showed up many times. No antigen is known for it. Time point denoted: newly diagnosed GD, antithyroid drugs for less than 3 months. RNA from PBMCs was the source of the TCR library. Researchers made TCR beta libraries by using iRepertoire HTBI primers and running Arm-PCR on CDR3 regions. TCRdb re-called the multiplex PCR reads through MiXCR, storing one row per CDR3 protein. Among 370,000 or so distinct CDR3 sequences listed, 15% to 20% were seen once. CDR3 length: 10 residues. Germline V CDR1 and CDR2: SNHLY, FYNNEI. Between the trimmed V and J ends, which lost 4 bases and 10 bases, there was a span of 7 bases. The same sample was also studied in work on T cells in Graves' hyperthyroidism and ophthalmopathy. That paper notes: Appearing also in blood were most of the thyroid clonotypes expanded above 0.001.

Sequenced here: peripheral blood mononuclear cells (PBMCs), sampled at new diagnosis, from a patient treated with antithyroid drugs. The chain carries TRBV2 and TRBJ1-2; D gene ambiguous. This TCR derives from a woman aged 18-29 years with Graves disease. The CDR3 coding sequence is TGTGCCAGCAGTGTTGAGCTCTACACCTTC. Translated, it gives CASSVELYTF.